The 17 T cell receptor beta chains below were found in one sample sequenced in a study of blood T cells in healthy people across ages. PCR was performed a second time for about 7 to 12 cycles using a sample-barcoded 5' primer and a J-beta primer mix. TCRdb recomputed calls from the 5' RACE reads with MiXCR, one row per CDR3 protein. The table records around 800,000 distinct CDR3 sequences, roughly 24% of them present only once. The same sample was also used in a study of T cells of mothers and their children.

The sequencing sample was made of blood. Receptors were obtained from a boy younger than 18 in good health.

The J gene is TRBJ1-5, the V gene TRBV10-3; D is undetermined. CDR3 length: 15 amino acids. Trimming took 1 base from V and 1 from J, leaving 8 bases between them. Germline V gives CDR1 ENHRY, CDR2 SYGVKD. The CDR3 loop reads CAISEYRTSNQPQHF. As DNA, the CDR3 is TGTGCCATCAGTGAGTATCGTACCAGCAATCAGCCCCAGCATTTT.

This sequence joins TRBV28 and TRBJ2-4; the match to TRBD2 covers 14 bases. With 6 bases clipped from V and 12 bases from J, the junction kept 7 bases outside the gene matches. CDR3 size: 14 residues. Germline V CDR1 and CDR2: MDHEN, SYDVKM. The CDR3 bases are TGTGCCAGCAGCCCGGGACTAGCGGGAGTGGGTCAGTACTTC. It is translated as CASSPGLAGVGQYF. The full variable domain, completed using reference TRBV28 and TRBJ2-4, is DVKVTQSSRYLVKRTGEKVFLECVQDMDHENMFWYRQDPGLGLRLIYFSYDVKMKEKGDIPEGYSVSREKKERFSLILESASTNQTSMYLCASSPGLAGVGQYFGAGTRLSVL.

This clonotype was counted a few times. The V and J genes are TRBV5-1 and TRBJ2-5; 9 bases agree with TRBD1. Germline trimming cut 4 bases from V and 6 bases from J; bases unmatched to any gene: 10. This CDR3 region has 15 residues. Germline CDR1 SGHRS, CDR2 YFSETQ. CDR3 nucleotide sequence: TGCGCCAGCAGCGGGGGACAGGGTCCCCACCAGACCCAGTACTTC. Translated: CASSGGQGPHQTQYF.

The chain is built from TRBV9 and TRBJ1-4; D is unclear. V was pared by 3 bases and J by 5 bases, with 11 bases between. The length of the CDR3 is 14 residues. Per germline, CDR1 SGDLS and CDR2 YYNGEE. CDR3 nucleotides: TGTGCCAGCAGCGCCCATGGACCGAATGAAAAACTGTTTTTT. Translation: CASSAHGPNEKLFF.

The chain links TRBV20-1 to TRBJ2-1; 11 bases fit TRBD2. With 5 bases clipped from V and 7 bases from J, the junction kept 7 bases outside the gene matches. The CDR3 has 14 amino acids. CDR1 DFQATT and CDR2 SNEGSKA come from the germline V gene (reference sequence). CDR3 in DNA: TGCAGTGCTGAACTAGCGGGGGCACGTAATGAGCAGTTCTTC. It yields the protein CSAELAGARNEQFF.

This chain's CDR3 is CASSHLSQGGLEAFF. The CDR3 region has the DNA TGCGCCAGCAGCCACCTGTCACAGGGAGGCCTTGAAGCTTTCTTT. The genes are TRBV4-1 and TRBJ1-1; possible D gene TRBD1, 6 bases. Trimming pared 3 bases from V and 7 bases from J, leaving 18 bases between. This CDR3 is built from 15 residues. Germline loops: CDR1 MGHRA, CDR2 YSYEKL.

This clonotype showed up just a few times. The chain employs TRBV6-1 and TRBJ2-1; D uncertain. The CDR3 loop spans 14 amino acids. Germline CDR1 is MNHNS and CDR2 is SASEGT. V was trimmed by 6 bases and J by 0 bases, leaving 9 bases between them. The DNA for the CDR3 is TGTGCCAGCAGAACCGAACCCTCCTACAATGAGCAGTTCTTC. Residues: CASRTEPSYNEQFF.

This clonotype was observed a handful of times. The chain joins TRBV7-6 to TRBJ1-2; D unresolved. The length of the CDR3 is 12 residues. V lost 0 bases to trimming and J lost 8 bases, with 7 bases between them. Germline values: CDR1 SGHVS, CDR2 FNYEAQ. This chain's CDR3 is CASSLANGGYTF. The CDR3 DNA follows: TGTGCCAGCAGCTTAGCTAATGGCGGCTACACCTTC.

The CDR3 coding sequence is TGTGCCAGCAGCTTGGGACCGGGACCCTCTGGGGCCAACGTCCTGACTTTC. This translates into CASSLGPGPSGANVLTF. The gene calls are TRBV13 and TRBJ2-6; either TRBD1 or TRBD2 may fit D (5 bases each). Trimming pared 3 bases from V and 0 bases from J, leaving 12 bases between. This CDR3 region has 17 residues. From germline, CDR1 is PRHDT and CDR2 FYEKMQ (reference sequence).

This rearrangement joins TRBV4-1 to TRBJ2-5; TRBD2 might be the D (5 bases). The J call is uncertain, as TRBJ2-7 better fits the DNA end. The germline V gene encodes CDR1 MGHRA and CDR2 YSYEKL. The CDR3 has 18 residues. The CDR3 sequence: CASSQNLGGSDLSYEQYF. The CDR3 DNA follows: TGCGCCAGCAGCCAAAATCTCGGCGGGTCAGACCTTTCCTACGAGCAGTACTTC.

V is TRBV12-5 and J is TRBJ2-4, with D unclear. V was shortened by 5 bases and J by 3 bases, with 17 bases between the two germline ends. CDR3 length: 16 residues. CDR1 is LGHNT and CDR2 is FRNRAP in the germline V gene. The DNA for the CDR3 is TGTGCTAGTGGTCCGCCGTGGGGTAAGGGCAAAAACATTCAGTACTTC. This gives the protein CASGPPWGKGKNIQYF.

The V call is TRBV2, the J call TRBJ2-5, with D hard to call. The CDR3 totals 13 residues. Trimming removed 3 bases from V and 9 bases from J, with 14 bases in between. CDR1 and CDR2 from the germline V gene are SNHLY and FYNNEI. In DNA, the CDR3 is TGTGCCAGCAGTGAGGGTCTTAGTTATCCCCAGTACTTC. Its translation is CASSEGLSYPQYF.

The rearrangement uses TRBV12-3 or TRBV12-4 and TRBJ1-2; a weak D match, TRBD1 (6 bases). Trimming pared 3 bases from V and 0 bases from J, leaving 11 bases between. This CDR3 contains 15 residues. CDR3 region: CASSFYRASNYGYTF. The CDR3 bases are TGTGCCAGCAGTTTTTACAGGGCATCTAACTATGGCTACACCTTC.

The chain is built from TRBV13 and TRBJ1-1; D remains ambiguous. Deletions cut 8 bases from V and 3 bases from J, with 13 bases between. This CDR3 region has 13 residues. Germline CDR1 is PRHDT and CDR2 is FYEKMQ (reference sequence). The CDR3 nucleotides read TGTGCCAGCTACACTTATAGTTACACTGAAGCTTTCTTT. This encodes CASYTYSYTEAFF.

This chain links TRBV3-1 with TRBJ2-4, with 14 bases that match TRBD2. Trimming removed 0 bases from V and 3 bases from J; junction bases left unmatched: 10. Germline V gene data show CDR1 as LGHDT and CDR2 as YNNKEL (reference sequence). This CDR3 has 20 amino acids. CDR3 DNA sequence: TGTGCCAGCAGCCAAGACCCTGGGACTAGCGGGAGTAGGGTCAAAAACATTCAGTACTTC. This translates into CASSQDPGTSGSRVKNIQYF.

This clonotype was picked up a small number of times. The V call is TRBV2, the J call TRBJ2-3; D remains ambiguous. Trimming removed 7 bases from V and 4 bases from J, with 6 bases in between. The CDR3 totals 11 residues. The germline gives CDR1 SNHLY, CDR2 FYNNEI. The CDR3 DNA follows: TGTGCCAGCAAAAATCCAGATACGCAGTATTTT. Its protein product is CASKNPDTQYF.

This clonotype has just a few counts. The chain has TRBV12-3 or TRBV12-4 and TRBJ1-4; the D is unclear. Between the trimmed V and J ends, which lost 5 bases and 0 bases, there was a span of 13 bases. The CDR3 has 16 amino acids. The CDR3 region is CASSSYNAATNEKLFF. CDR3 DNA: TGTGCCAGCAGTAGTTACAACGCTGCAACTAATGAAAAACTGTTTTTT.